The next 30 T cell receptor beta chains were all read from a single sample in a study of T cells in localized non-small cell lung cancer. Profiled with immunoSEQ multiplex PCR; TCRdb holds only in-frame clones, not every one. The sample records about 2,900 clones, approximately 31% being singletons. The specimen was normal lung tissue next to the tumor, collected before any cancer treatment. The receptors stem from a male donor older than 55 with stage I squamous cell lung carcinoma.

This clone was observed a handful of times. V gene TRBV9 combines with J gene TRBJ1-1; 8 bases map to TRBD1. The trim removed 0 bases at V and 7 bases at J, leaving 11 bases unmatched. The CDR3 length is 16 residues. Per germline, CDR1 SGDLS and CDR2 YYNGEE. In DNA form, the CDR3 reads TGTGCCAGCAGCGTAGGGACAGGGTCCGTATTCGTTGAAGCTTTCTTT. Its translation is CASSVGTGSVFVEAFF.

This clone is deemed medium-sized (0.01 to 0.1%). This sequence joins TRBV9 and TRBJ1-4; D not resolved. V was cut by 3 bases and J by 8 bases, with 11 bases left in between. Germline CDR1 SGDLS, CDR2 YYNGEE. This CDR3 contains 13 residues. CDR3 loop: CASSAPFGEKLFF. Here the CDR3 DNA reads TGTGCCAGCAGCGCTCCCTTTGGGGAAAAACTGTTTTTT.

This chain connects TRBV12-5 to TRBJ2-7, with D uncertain. From germline, CDR1 is LGHNT and CDR2 FRNRAP. The CDR3 loop spans 14 amino acids. Trimming left V 3 bases short and J 6 bases short, with 15 bases between. The chain's CDR3 is CASGFQLETGEQYF. The CDR3 nucleotides read TGTGCTAGTGGTTTCCAATTGGAGACGGGCGAGCAGTACTTC.

This clone has a handful of counts. The chain links TRBV19 to TRBJ1-5; the D gene is possibly TRBD1 (5 bases). V was shortened by 5 bases and J by 1 base, with 18 bases between the two germline ends. Germline CDR1 reads LNHDA; CDR2 reads SQIVND (reference sequence). The CDR3 runs 17 residues. CDR3: CASSSSYGGKSNQPQHF. CDR3 nucleotide sequence: TGTGCCAGTAGTTCCTCATATGGGGGGAAGAGCAATCAGCCCCAGCATTTT.

Within the sample, this clone is medium-sized. J is TRBJ2-1 and V is TRBV9; 8 nucleotides align to TRBD2. The CDR3 has 15 residues. Trimming cost V 5 bases and J 8 bases; bases outside gene matches: 12. The germline CDR1 and CDR2 sequences are SGDLS and YYNGEE. As DNA, the CDR3 is TGTGCCAGCAGTGTTATGAGCGGGGGACCATATGAGCAGTTCTTC. It translates to CASSVMSGGPYEQFF.

The chain uses TRBV5-1 and TRBJ2-3; TRBD1 or TRBD2 may be the D gene (5 bases each). V dropped 4 bases and J dropped 2 bases, with 11 bases sitting between them. This CDR3 is 14 amino acids long. CDR1 is SGHRS and CDR2 is YFSETQ in the germline V gene. CDR3 protein: CASSPGTVTDTQYF. CDR3 nucleotides: TGCGCCAGCAGCCCAGGGACGGTCACAGATACGCAGTATTTT.

This chain links TRBV9 with TRBJ2-3; 9 nucleotides line up with TRBD1. The CDR3 runs 14 residues. V was pared by 3 bases and J by 4 bases, with 3 bases of the junction left unmatched. CDR1 SGDLS and CDR2 YYNGEE come from the germline V gene. This CDR3 reads CASSGTGGADTQYF. The CDR3 region has the DNA TGTGCCAGCAGCGGAACAGGGGGCGCAGATACGCAGTATTTT.

V and J are TRBV2 and TRBJ1-2, with D unclear. Looked up from germline, CDR1 is SNHLY and CDR2 is FYNNEI. The CDR3 contains 14 residues. Trimming stripped 5 bases from V and 8 bases from J, with 18 bases between. CDR3 loop: CASSRSGSPWGYTF. The CDR3 DNA is TGTGCCAGCAGTAGGTCGGGGAGCCCTTGGGGCTACACCTTC.

This clone was counted only a few times. The rearrangement joins TRBV30 to TRBJ2-7; the D is unclear. There are 14 residues in the CDR3. V dropped 0 bases and J dropped 7 bases, with 16 bases sitting between them. Germline V gene data show CDR1 as GTSNPN and CDR2 as SVGIG (reference sequence). This CDR3 reads CAWSVGNSPGEQYF. CDR3 nucleotides: TGTGCCTGGAGTGTTGGGAACTCCCCCGGGGAGCAGTACTTC.

The chain couples TRBV10-3 to TRBJ2-3, with D tentatively TRBD1 or TRBD2 (6 bases each). V lost 4 bases, J lost 10 bases, and 12 bases lay in between. Germline V lookup: CDR1 ENHRY, CDR2 SYGVKD. CDR3 size: 12 residues. The CDR3 DNA sequence: TGTGCCATCAGTGCGGGGGCAGGGGCGCAGTATTTT. This encodes CAISAGAGAQYF.

The chain has TRBV15 and TRBJ2-3; 8 bases match TRBD2. There are 15 residues in the CDR3. Looked up from germline, CDR1 is LNHNV and CDR2 is YYDKDF (reference sequence). V dropped 5 bases and J dropped 2; count of bases not matched to a gene: 6. The CDR3 protein is CATSWRGVATDTQYF. The CDR3 region has the DNA TGTGCCACCAGCTGGCGGGGGGTAGCCACAGATACGCAGTATTTT.

This clone has a single count. The V and J genes are TRBV19 and TRBJ1-4; TRBD1 agrees at 8 bases. V shed 6 bases and J 2 bases; nucleotides not matched to a gene: 8. The CDR3 totals 16 residues. Looked up from germline, CDR1 is LNHDA and CDR2 is SQIVND (reference sequence). This chain's CDR3 is CASSSGTGATNEKLFF. CDR3 in DNA: TGTGCCAGTAGCTCCGGGACAGGCGCCACTAATGAAAAACTGTTTTTT. Supplemented by reference TRBV19 and TRBJ1-4, the full variable domain reads DGGITQSPKYLFRKEGQNVTLSCEQNLNHDAMYWYRQDPGQGLRLIYYSQIVNDFQKGDIAEGYSVSREKKESFPLTVTSAQKNPTAFYLCASSSGTGATNEKLFFGSGTQLSVL.

This clone was seen only a few times. J is TRBJ1-4 and V is TRBV18; 10 bases line up with TRBD1. The J segment lost 8 bases and the V segment lost 4 bases, leaving 7 bases of the junction unmatched. The CDR3 is 15 residues long. Germline values: CDR1 KGHSH, CDR2 LQKENI. CDR3 in amino acids: CASSLSPGQGEKLFF. CDR3 coding DNA: TGTGCCAGCTCACTTAGTCCGGGACAGGGGGAAAAACTGTTTTTT.

The chain carries TRBV9 and TRBJ2-5; D unclear. Trimming removed 3 bases at V and 10 bases at J, with 13 bases between. The germline CDR1 and CDR2 sequences are SGDLS and YYNGEE. The length of the CDR3 is 12 residues. CDR3 coding DNA: TGTGCCAGCAGCGGGGCCGGATTCCACCAGTACTTC. Its translation is CASSGAGFHQYF.

This clone occurred a few times. V and J are TRBV28 and TRBJ2-1; 8 bases are shared with TRBD2. The CDR3 is 17 amino acids. Per the germline V gene, CDR1 is MDHEN and CDR2 is SYDVKM. Trimming removed 5 bases from V and 0 bases from J; junction bases left unmatched: 9. CDR3 residues: CASSGSSGGGSYNEQFF. The CDR3 DNA reads as TGTGCCAGCAGTGGATCCTCGGGGGGGGGCTCCTACAATGAGCAGTTCTTC.

By share, this clone counts as large (0.1 to 1%). Here the CDR3 reads CASSEWQEGGYLETQYF. CDR3 in DNA: TGTGCCAGCAGTGAATGGCAAGAGGGGGGATATTTGGAGACCCAGTACTTC. The chain has TRBV25-1 and TRBJ2-5; D possibly matches TRBD1 or TRBD2 (6 bases each). The V end was cut by 1 base, the J end by 5 bases, with 20 bases between. The CDR3 consists of 17 residues. Per germline, CDR1 MGHDK and CDR2 SYGVNS.

The CDR3 DNA is TGCAGCGTTGAGAAAGGGACCTACACCGGGGAGCTGTTTTTT. This sequence encodes CSVEKGTYTGELFF. This chain uses TRBV29-1 with TRBJ2-2; the D gene could be TRBD1 or TRBD2 (5 bases each). CDR3 size: 14 residues. The V end lost 3 bases, the J end lost 3 bases, and 11 bases lay between the germline ends. CDR1 SQVTM and CDR2 ANQGSEA come from the germline V gene.

The chain links TRBV6-8 to TRBJ2-3; TRBD2 is a possible D gene (6 bases). The CDR3 has 13 amino acids. Germline V CDR1 and CDR2: MNHGY, SAAAGT. The ends were cut back, 8 bases at V and 0 bases at J, with 9 bases in the middle. The CDR3 DNA reads as TGTGCCAGCGGCGGGGAAAGCACAGATACGCAGTATTTT. Translating gives CASGGESTDTQYF.

J is TRBJ2-3 and V is TRBV19; no firm D call. Germline V CDR1 and CDR2: LNHDA, SQIVND (reference sequence). With 5 bases removed from V and 6 bases from J, the gap between germline ends came to 12 bases. The CDR3 covers 13 residues. DNA of the CDR3: TGTGCCAGTAGTGGCCGGCGAGCCGATACGCAGTATTTT. It codes for CASSGRRADTQYF.

The rearrangement links TRBV5-1 to TRBJ2-2; a weak D match, TRBD1 (6 bases). V lost 5 bases and J 3 bases, leaving 11 bases between the germline ends. Germline loops: CDR1 SGHRS, CDR2 YFSETQ. The CDR3 covers 14 residues. The CDR3 coding sequence is TGCGCCAGCAGACCCGACAGGCACACCGGGGAGCTGTTTTTT. It specifies CASRPDRHTGELFF. Based on the CDR3 plus reference TRBV5-1 and TRBJ2-2, the full variable domain is KAGVTQTPRYLIKTRGQQVTLSCSPISGHRSVSWYQQTPGQGLQFLFEYFSETQRNKGNFPGRFSGRQFSNSRSEMNVSTLELGDSALYLCASRPDRHTGELFFGEGSRLTVL.

V is TRBV19 and J is TRBJ2-3; D ambiguous. Germline values: CDR1 LNHDA, CDR2 SQIVND (reference sequence). V lost 3 bases and J lost 6, with 22 bases in between. The CDR3 consists of 17 residues. The CDR3 reads CASSIDVGTPSGDTQYF. The CDR3 region has the DNA TGTGCCAGTAGTATCGATGTGGGAACACCCTCCGGGGATACGCAGTATTTT.

The rearrangement uses TRBV10-3 and TRBJ2-6; the D gene is possibly TRBD1 (5 bases). Trimming removed 10 bases at V and 2 bases at J, with 15 bases between. This CDR3 has 15 amino acids. Germline V gene lookup returns CDR1 ENHRY and CDR2 SYGVKD. CDR3 loop: CATDPGSAGANVLTF. The CDR3 DNA sequence: TGTGCCACCGACCCAGGGTCGGCTGGGGCCAACGTCCTGACTTTC.

The rearrangement uses TRBV14 and TRBJ2-2; D not resolved. V lost 3 bases and J 6 bases, leaving 11 bases between the germline ends. The germline CDR1 and CDR2 sequences are SGHDN and FVKESK. CDR3 length: 14 residues. CDR3: CASSHRVRAGELFF. CDR3 coding DNA: TGTGCCAGCAGCCACCGAGTTCGAGCCGGGGAGCTGTTTTTT.

This chain links TRBV28 with TRBJ1-5; a possible D gene is TRBD1 (5 bases). The CDR3 is 12 amino acids. The germline V and J ends were trimmed by 3 bases and 6 bases, with 6 bases remaining between them. Germline V lookup: CDR1 MDHEN, CDR2 SYDVKM. CDR3 sequence reads: CASSFTGQPQHF. Written as DNA, the CDR3 is TGTGCCAGCAGTTTTACAGGTCAGCCCCAGCATTTT.

This sequence joins TRBV19 and TRBJ2-2; the match to TRBD1 covers 8 bases. The length of the CDR3 is 14 residues. The germline CDR1 and CDR2 sequences are LNHDA and SQIVND (reference sequence). The junction had 3 bases not matched to a gene; V was cut back by 4 bases and J by 5 bases. CDR3: CASSNTGGTGELFF. Here the CDR3 DNA reads TGTGCCAGTAGTAACACAGGGGGAACCGGGGAGCTGTTTTTT.

The chain is built from TRBV29-1 and TRBJ2-7, with D hard to call. This CDR3 contains 12 residues. CDR1 is SQVTM, CDR2 ANQGSEA, per germline. The V end was cut by 2 bases, the J end by 6 bases, with 11 bases between. CDR3 sequence: CSVESYNGEQYF. CDR3 in DNA: TGCAGCGTTGAATCGTACAATGGCGAGCAGTACTTC.

The chain combines TRBV11-3 with TRBJ1-2; D unresolved. V was trimmed by 5 bases and J by 4 bases, leaving 14 bases between them. Germline V gene sequence: CDR1 SGHNT, CDR2 YENEEA. The CDR3 loop spans 14 amino acids. Here the CDR3 reads CASSPSDTFYGYTF. The CDR3 DNA follows: TGTGCCAGCAGCCCCTCAGACACCTTCTATGGCTACACCTTC.

This clone was observed a handful of times. The chain joins TRBV16 to TRBJ1-3; possible D gene TRBD1, 5 bases. The CDR3 spans 17 residues. Germline CDR1 KGHSY, CDR2 FQNENV. Deletions cut 4 bases from V and 1 base from J, with 17 bases between. CDR3 sequence: CASSRRPLTESGNTIYF. DNA for the CDR3: TGTGCCAGCAGCCGACGACCCCTGACAGAATCTGGAAACACCATATATTTT.

This clone is classed as medium-sized. The chain couples TRBV11-3 to TRBJ1-2; D perhaps matches TRBD1 (5 bases). Germline V gene lookup returns CDR1 SGHNT and CDR2 YENEEA. The V end lost 5 bases, the J end lost 6 bases, and 19 bases lay between the germline ends. The CDR3 loop spans 15 amino acids. The CDR3 region has the DNA TGTGCCAGCAGCCGCCAGGGAGGAGGGACTGATGGCTACACCTTC. Translating gives CASSRQGGGTDGYTF.

This clone is termed medium-sized. The chain combines TRBV6-8 with TRBJ1-1, with 8 bases matching TRBD1. The germline gives CDR1 MNHGY, CDR2 SAAAGT. This CDR3 spans 16 amino acids. V was clipped by 6 bases and J by 1 base; unmatched bases: 10. The DNA for the CDR3 is TGTGCCAGCAGCCTGGACAGGGACAGACCGAACACTGAAGCTTTCTTT. Amino acids: CASSLDRDRPNTEAFF.